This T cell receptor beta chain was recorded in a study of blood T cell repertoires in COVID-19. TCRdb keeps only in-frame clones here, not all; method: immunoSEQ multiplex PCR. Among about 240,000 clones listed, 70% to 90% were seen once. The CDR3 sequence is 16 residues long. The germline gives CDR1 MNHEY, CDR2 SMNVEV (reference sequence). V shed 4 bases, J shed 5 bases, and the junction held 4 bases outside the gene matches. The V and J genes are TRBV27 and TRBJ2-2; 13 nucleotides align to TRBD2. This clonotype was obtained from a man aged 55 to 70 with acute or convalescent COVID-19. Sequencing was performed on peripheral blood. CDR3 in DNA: TGTGCCAGCAGTTCCGCACTAGCGGGAGGGACCGGGGAGCTGTTTTTT. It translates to CASSSALAGGTGELFF.